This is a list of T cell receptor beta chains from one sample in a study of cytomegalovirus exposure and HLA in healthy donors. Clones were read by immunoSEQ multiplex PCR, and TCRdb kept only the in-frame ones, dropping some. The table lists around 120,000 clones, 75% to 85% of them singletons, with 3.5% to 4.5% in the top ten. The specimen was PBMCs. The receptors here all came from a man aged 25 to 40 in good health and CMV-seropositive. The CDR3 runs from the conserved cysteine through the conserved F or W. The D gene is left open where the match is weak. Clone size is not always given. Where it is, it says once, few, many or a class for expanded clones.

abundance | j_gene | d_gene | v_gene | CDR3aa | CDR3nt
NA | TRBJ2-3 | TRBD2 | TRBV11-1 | CASSFGGETDTQYF | TGTGCCAGCAGCTTCGGGGGGGAGACAGATACGCAGTATTTT
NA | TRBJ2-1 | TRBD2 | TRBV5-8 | CASSLVAGGPGEQFF | TGTGCCAGCAGCTTGGTGGCGGGGGGGCCGGGTGAGCAGTTCTTC
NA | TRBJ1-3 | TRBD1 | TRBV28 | CASRIYRGLGNTIYF | TGTGCCAGCCGGATTTACAGGGGGCTTGGAAACACCATATATTTT
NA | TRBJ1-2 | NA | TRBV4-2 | CASSQSGLFNYGYTF | TGTGCCAGCAGCCAGTCGGGACTCTTTAACTATGGCTACACCTTC
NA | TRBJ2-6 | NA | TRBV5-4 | CASSLAPGTTGANGLTF | TGTGCCAGCAGCTTGGCACCCGGGACAACTGGGGCCAACGGCCTGACTTTC
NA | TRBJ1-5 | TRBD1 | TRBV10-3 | CAISMGQGYGQPQHF | TGTGCCATCAGTATGGGACAGGGGTATGGTCAGCCCCAGCATTTT
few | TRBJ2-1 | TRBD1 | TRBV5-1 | CASSGSGTGSYNEQFF | TGCGCCAGCAGCGGCTCCGGGACAGGGAGCTACAATGAGCAGTTCTTC
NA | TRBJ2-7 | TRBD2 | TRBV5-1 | CASSLVASGGSSYEQYF | TGCGCCAGCAGCTTGGTCGCTAGCGGGGGGAGCTCCTACGAGCAGTACTTC
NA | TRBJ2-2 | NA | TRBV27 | CASSLLGAVGELFF | TGTGCCAGCAGTTTGCTGGGGGCGGTCGGGGAGCTGTTTTTT
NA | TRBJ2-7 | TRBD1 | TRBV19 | CASSPWTGLAREQYF | TGTGCCAGTAGTCCGTGGACAGGGTTAGCTCGGGAGCAGTACTTC
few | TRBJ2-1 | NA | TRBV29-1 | CSVDTDRSSYNEQFF | TGCAGCGTCGATACTGACAGGAGCTCCTACAATGAGCAGTTCTTC
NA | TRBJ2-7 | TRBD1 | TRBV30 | CALEPGQTSYEQYF | TGTGCTTTGGAGCCGGGACAGACCTCCTACGAGCAGTACTTC
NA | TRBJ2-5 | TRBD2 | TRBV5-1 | CASSFSGEETQYF | TGCGCCAGCAGCTTTAGCGGGGAAGAGACCCAGTACTTC
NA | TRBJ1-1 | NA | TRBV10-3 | CAIGGAGGTEAFF | TGTGCCATCGGGGGGGCGGGGGGAACTGAAGCTTTCTTT
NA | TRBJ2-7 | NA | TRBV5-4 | CASSDRTSYEQYF | TGTGCCAGCAGCGACAGGACCTCCTACGAGCAGTACTTC
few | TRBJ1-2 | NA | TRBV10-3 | CAITPQARFYGYTF | TGTGCCATCACCCCCCAGGCTCGATTCTATGGCTACACCTTC
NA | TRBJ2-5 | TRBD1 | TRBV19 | CASSNPGTAETQYF | TGTGCCAGTAGTAACCCCGGGACAGCGGAGACCCAGTACTTC
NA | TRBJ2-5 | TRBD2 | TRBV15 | CATSSLGQGGSGGQETQYF | TGTGCCACCAGCAGCCTAGGGCAAGGTGGTAGCGGGGGCCAAGAGACCCAGTACTTC
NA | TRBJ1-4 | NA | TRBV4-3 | CASSQGTREKLFF | TGCGCCAGCAGCCAAGGGACACGCGAAAAACTGTTTTTT
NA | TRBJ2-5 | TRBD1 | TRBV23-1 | CASSQGQGIGETQYF | TGCGCCAGCAGTCAAGGACAGGGTATCGGGGAGACCCAGTACTTC
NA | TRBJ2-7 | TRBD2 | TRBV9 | CASGPGGGTYEQYF | TGTGCCAGCGGGCCCGGGGGAGGGACCTACGAGCAGTACTTC
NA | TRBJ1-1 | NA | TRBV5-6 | CASSRTGNTEAFF | TGTGCCAGCAGTCGAACAGGGAACACTGAAGCTTTCTTT
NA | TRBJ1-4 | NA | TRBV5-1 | CASSLSSGTNEKLFF | TGCGCCAGCAGCTTATCTTCAGGAACTAATGAAAAACTGTTTTTT
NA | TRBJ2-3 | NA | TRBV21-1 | CASGSGGAGTDTQYF | TGTGCCAGCGGCAGCGGGGGGGCCGGCACAGATACGCAGTATTTT
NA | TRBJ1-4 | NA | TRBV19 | CASKRGNEKLFF | TGTGCCAGTAAACGGGGGAATGAAAAACTGTTTTTT
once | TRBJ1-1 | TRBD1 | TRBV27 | CASNRGTEAFF | TGTGCCAGCAACAGGGGAACTGAAGCTTTCTTT
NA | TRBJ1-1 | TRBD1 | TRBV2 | CASIPGTVEPGAFF | TGTGCCAGCATTCCCGGGACAGTGGAACCGGGGGCTTTCTTT
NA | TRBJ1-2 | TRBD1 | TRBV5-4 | CASSSDRPRGGYTF | TGTGCCAGCAGCTCGGACAGGCCCCGGGGTGGCTACACCTTC
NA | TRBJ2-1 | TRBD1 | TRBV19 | CASSVYRGRTNNEQFF | TGTGCCAGTAGTGTATACAGGGGGCGTACTAACAATGAGCAGTTCTTC
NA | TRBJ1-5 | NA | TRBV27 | CASSASAGPSNQPQHF | TGTGCCAGCAGTGCCTCGGCGGGGCCTAGCAATCAGCCCCAGCATTTT
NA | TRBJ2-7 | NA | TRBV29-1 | CSVAPSSYEQYF | TGCAGCGTTGCCCCCTCCTCCTACGAGCAGTACTTC
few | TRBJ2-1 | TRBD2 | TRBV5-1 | CASSSWGGGDSYNEQFF | TGCGCCAGCAGCTCATGGGGGGGAGGGGATTCCTACAATGAGCAGTTCTTC
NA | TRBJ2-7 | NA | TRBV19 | CASSSGLLSSYEQYF | TGTGCCAGTAGTTCCGGACTCTTAAGCTCCTACGAGCAGTACTTC
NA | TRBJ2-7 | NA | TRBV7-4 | CASSTYTYEQYF | TGTGCCAGCAGCACATATACCTACGAGCAGTACTTC
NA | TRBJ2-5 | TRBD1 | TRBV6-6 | CASSPGTGGRTQYF | TGTGCCAGCAGTCCGGGGACAGGGGGCAGGACCCAGTACTTC
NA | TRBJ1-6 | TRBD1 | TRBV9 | CASSEWTGHSPLHF | TGTGCCAGCAGCGAATGGACAGGGCATTCACCCCTCCACTTT
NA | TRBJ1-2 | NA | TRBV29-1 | CSVEMEGFGYTF | TGCAGCGTTGAAATGGAGGGGTTTGGCTACACCTTC
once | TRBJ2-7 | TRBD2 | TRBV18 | CASSSTSGYEQYF | TGTGCCAGCTCGTCGACTAGCGGGTACGAGCAGTACTTC
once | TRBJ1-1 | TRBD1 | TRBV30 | CARSGQPNTEAFF | TGTGCCAGGTCGGGACAGCCGAACACTGAAGCTTTCTTT
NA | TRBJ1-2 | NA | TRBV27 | CASSFDSYGYTF | TGTGCCAGCAGTTTTGACTCCTATGGCTACACCTTC
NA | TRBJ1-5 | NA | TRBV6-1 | CASSEAGTVQPQHF | TGTGCCAGCAGTGAAGCAGGCACAGTTCAGCCCCAGCATTTT
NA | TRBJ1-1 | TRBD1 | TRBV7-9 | CSSSSLRGDRSEAFF | TGTTCCAGCAGCTCGCTCAGGGGGGATAGGTCTGAAGCTTTCTTT
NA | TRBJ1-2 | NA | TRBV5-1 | CASSSDSLYGYTF | TGCGCCAGCAGCTCGGACAGCCTCTATGGCTACACCTTC
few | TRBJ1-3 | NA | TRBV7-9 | CASSLGGPGTIYF | TGTGCCAGCAGCTTAGGCGGGCCCGGCACCATATATTTT
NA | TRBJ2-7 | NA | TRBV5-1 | CASSLRDGSSYEQYF | TGCGCCAGCAGCTTGAGGGACGGGAGCTCCTACGAGCAGTACTTC
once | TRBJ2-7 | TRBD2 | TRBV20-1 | CSVVRGGEQYF | TGCAGTGTCGTCCGGGGGGGGGAGCAGTACTTC
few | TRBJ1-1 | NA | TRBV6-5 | CASSYAGLKAFF | TGTGCCAGCAGTTACGCAGGTCTGAAAGCTTTCTTT
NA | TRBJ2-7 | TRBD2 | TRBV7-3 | CASSLAGGPYEQYF | TGTGCCAGCAGCCTAGCGGGAGGGCCCTACGAGCAGTACTTC